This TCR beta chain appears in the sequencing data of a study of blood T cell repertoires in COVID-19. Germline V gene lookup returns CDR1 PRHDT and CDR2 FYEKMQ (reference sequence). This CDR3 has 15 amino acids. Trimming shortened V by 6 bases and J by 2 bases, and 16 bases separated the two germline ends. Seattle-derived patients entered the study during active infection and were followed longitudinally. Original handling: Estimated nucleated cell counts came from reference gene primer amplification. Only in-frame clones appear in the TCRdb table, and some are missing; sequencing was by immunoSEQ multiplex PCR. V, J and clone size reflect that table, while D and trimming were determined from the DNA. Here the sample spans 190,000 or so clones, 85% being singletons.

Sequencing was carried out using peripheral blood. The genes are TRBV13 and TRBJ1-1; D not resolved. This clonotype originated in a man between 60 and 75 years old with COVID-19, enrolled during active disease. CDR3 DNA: TGTGCCAGCAGGACCTCTGGAGCATCCAACACTGAAGCTTTCTTT. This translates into CASRTSGASNTEAFF.